These 2 T cell receptor beta chains share one sample of origin, sequenced in a study of spatial heterogeneity in lung cancer. Described time point: sample taken at primary tumor resection. Whole RNA obtained from tumor, nontumor lung or frozen PBMC underwent sequencing without sorting. TCRdb processed the 5' RACE reads anew with MiXCR; each CDR3 protein has one entry. The sample has about 6,900 distinct CDR3 sequences; approximately 4% are singletons. The material sequenced was normal lung tissue next to the tumor, taken at surgery. The source of these receptors is a female donor with early-stage non-small cell lung cancer.

At least ten counts were recorded for this clonotype. For a library built for alpha chains, this beta chain is a stray read; little rests on its size. V usage is TRBV7-9 and J usage is TRBJ2-3, with 8 nucleotides matching TRBD2. Germline V gene sequence: CDR1 SEHNR, CDR2 FQNEAQ (reference sequence). The CDR3 contains 15 residues. V gave up 5 bases and J gave up 0 bases; unmatched junction bases: 4. The CDR3 DNA sequence: TGTGCCAGCAGCCAAGCGGGGGTTAGCACAGATACGCAGTATTTT. Translation gives CASSQAGVSTDTQYF.

Many counts were recorded for this clonotype. Because this beta chain is a stray read in a library intended to capture alpha chains, its abundance should not be given much weight. The chain has TRBV9 and TRBJ2-5; 9 bases map to TRBD1. V lost 1 base, J lost 2 bases, and 6 bases stayed unmatched. The CDR3 has 16 amino acids. CDR1 SGDLS and CDR2 YYNGEE come from the germline V gene. The CDR3 spells CASSVRGTGLQETQYF. The CDR3 DNA is TGTGCCAGCAGCGTAAGAGGGACAGGGTTACAAGAGACCCAGTACTTC.